This T cell receptor beta chain is drawn from a study of CD8+ T cells in alopecia areata. Treatment in this sample: oral pan-JAK inhibitor, 5-10 mg twice daily. Study results and caveats: Scalp clonality and expanded CD8+ clones among the top 100 showed significant decreases with tofacitinib. The study also sequences resident alphabeta T cells of normal skin in scalp samples.

RNA extraction and reverse transcription yielded cDNA as sequencing template. The protocol was immunoSEQ multiplex PCR, while the TCRdb copy is restricted to in-frame clones and leaves out a portion. The table has around 100,000 clones, 80% to 90% seen once; the top ten hold over 8.5%. About this clone itself: Its target is unknown.

The receptor was isolated from a human donor with alopecia areata. The source was CD8+ T cells sorted from blood, collected between weeks 30 and 35, from a patient treated with tofacitinib.

In DNA, the CDR3 is TGTGCCAGCAGCCAAGACCGGGGCGGCTACGAGCAGTACTTC. It encodes CASSQDRGGYEQYF. V gene TRBV4-2 combines with J gene TRBJ2-7, with D perhaps assigned TRBD1 or TRBD2 (5 bases each). The CDR3 is made up of 14 amino acids. In germline, CDR1 is LGHNA, CDR2 YNFKEQ. Between the trimmed V and J ends, which lost 0 bases and 3 bases, there was a span of 9 bases.